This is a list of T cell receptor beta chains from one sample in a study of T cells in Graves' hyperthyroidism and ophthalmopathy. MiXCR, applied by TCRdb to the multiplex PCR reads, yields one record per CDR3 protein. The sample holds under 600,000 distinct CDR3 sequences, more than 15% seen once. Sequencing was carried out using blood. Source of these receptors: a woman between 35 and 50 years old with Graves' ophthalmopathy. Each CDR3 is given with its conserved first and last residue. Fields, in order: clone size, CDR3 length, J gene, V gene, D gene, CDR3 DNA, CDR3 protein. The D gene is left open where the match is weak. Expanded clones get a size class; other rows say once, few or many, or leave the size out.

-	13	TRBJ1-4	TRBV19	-	TGTGCCAGTAGTATAAGTTTTCGTGAGGAACTGTTTTTT	CASSISFREELFF
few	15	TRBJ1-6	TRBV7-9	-	TGTGCCAGCAGCTTAGCGCAAGGGGGGAATTCACCCCTCCACTTT	CASSLAQGGNSPLHF
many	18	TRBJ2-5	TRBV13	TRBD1	TGTGCCAGCAGCTTAGGCCAAGGTCCAGGGGGCTTATCCGAGACCCAGTACTTC	CASSLGQGPGGLSETQYF
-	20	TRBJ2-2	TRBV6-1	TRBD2	TGTGCCAGCAGTTCAAAATGGACTAGCGGGAGGGCCGAGGGCACCGGGGAGCTGTTTTTT	CASSSKWTSGRAEGTGELFF
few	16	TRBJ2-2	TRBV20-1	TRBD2	TGCAGTGCTCGGGGGGGGGGGGGACCGAACACCGGGGAGCTGTTTTTT	CSARGGGGPNTGELFF
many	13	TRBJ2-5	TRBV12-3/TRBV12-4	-	TGTGCCAGCAGTCCTAACTTCCAAGAGACCCAGTACTTC	CASSPNFQETQYF
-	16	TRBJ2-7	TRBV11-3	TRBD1	TGTGCCAGCAGCCAAACTCCCGGGACAGGGGTCTACGAGCAGTACTTC	CASSQTPGTGVYEQYF
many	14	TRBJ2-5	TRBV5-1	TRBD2	TGCGCCAGCAGCTTCGCGGGAGGGGAAGAGACCCAGTACTTC	CASSFAGGEETQYF
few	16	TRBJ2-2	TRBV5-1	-	TGCGCCAGCAGCTTGGATTTACGATTGCACACCGGGGAGCTGTTTTTT	CASSLDLRLHTGELFF
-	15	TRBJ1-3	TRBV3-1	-	TGTGCCAGCAGCCAATTCCGGGACTCTGGAAACACCATATATTTT	CASSQFRDSGNTIYF
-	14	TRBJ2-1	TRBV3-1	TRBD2	TGTGCCAGCAGCCGACTAGCGGGAGGGATTGAGCAGTTCTTC	CASSRLAGGIEQFF
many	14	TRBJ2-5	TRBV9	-	TGTGCCAGCAGCGAGGGACACTTGGGAGAGACCCAGTACTTC	CASSEGHLGETQYF
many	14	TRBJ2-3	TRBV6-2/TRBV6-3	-	TGTGCCAGCAGGCCGGACACCTCCACAGATACGCAGTATTTT	CASRPDTSTDTQYF
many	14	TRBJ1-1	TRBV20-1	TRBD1	TGCAGTGCTAGGGGTACAGGGGGGGAGACTGAAGCTTTCTTT	CSARGTGGETEAFF
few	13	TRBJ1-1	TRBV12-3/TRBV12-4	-	TGTGCCAGCAGCCTTACCAGGGTGACTGAAGCTTTCTTT	CASSLTRVTEAFF
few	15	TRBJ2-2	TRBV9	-	TGTGCCAGCACACCAACGGGAGAGACGGCCGGGGAGCTGTTTTTT	CASTPTGETAGELFF
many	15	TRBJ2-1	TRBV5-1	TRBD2	TGCGCCAGCAGCCGGACTAGCGGGAGAGGGGGTGAGCAGTTCTTC	CASSRTSGRGGEQFF
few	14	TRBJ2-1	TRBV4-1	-	TGCGCCAGCAGCCAAGAAGGGACCACCAATGAGCAGTTCTTC	CASSQEGTTNEQFF
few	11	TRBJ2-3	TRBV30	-	TGTGCCTGGAGGTGGCTAACTACGCAGTATTTT	CAWRWLTTQYF
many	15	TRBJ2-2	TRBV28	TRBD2	TGTGCCAGCAACCCCCAGCGGGAAGGGACCGGGGAGCTGTTTTTT	CASNPQREGTGELFF
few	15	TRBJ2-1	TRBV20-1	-	TGCAGTCACAGGGAAGGGTACGGGGCCGGGAGCCAGCAGTTCTTC	CSHREGYGAGSQQFF
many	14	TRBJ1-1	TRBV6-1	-	TGTGCCAGCAGTTCCCAGGGGAGTGACACTGAAGCTTTCTTT	CASSSQGSDTEAFF
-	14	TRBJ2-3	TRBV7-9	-	TGTGCCAGCAACAAAGGGGGGTATCCAGATACGCAGTATTTT	CASNKGGYPDTQYF
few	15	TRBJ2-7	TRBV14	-	TGTGCCAGCAGCCAAGGTCAGGGAGGCCTCTACGAGCAGTACTTC	CASSQGQGGLYEQYF
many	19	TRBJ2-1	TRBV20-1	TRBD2	TGCAGTGCTATGCTTTGGGGTGCTAGCGGCCGGAGCTCCTACAATGAGCAGTTCTTC	CSAMLWGASGRSSYNEQFF
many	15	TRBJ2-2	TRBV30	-	TGTGCCTGGAAGAGTGGACAGACGAACACCGGGGAGCTGTTTTTT	CAWKSGQTNTGELFF
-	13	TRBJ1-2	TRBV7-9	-	TGTGCCAGCAGCTCTCAGGGGACCTATGGCCACACCTTC	CASSSQGTYGHTF
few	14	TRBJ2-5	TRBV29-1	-	TGCAGCGCCACCCTTTCCGGGACAAAAGAGACCCAGTACTTC	CSATLSGTKETQYF
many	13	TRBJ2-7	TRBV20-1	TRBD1	TGCAGTGCCCGGACGGGGACAGGCGTAGTTCAGTACTTC	CSARTGTGVVQYF
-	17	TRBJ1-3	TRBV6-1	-	TGTGCCAGCAGTGAAGTCGCAGGGATCATCTCTGGAAACACCATATATTTT	CASSEVAGIISGNTIYF
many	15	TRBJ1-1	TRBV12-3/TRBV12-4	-	TGTGCCAGCAGAATGGCGGGGGGTAGCGACACTGAAGCTTTCTTT	CASRMAGGSDTEAFF